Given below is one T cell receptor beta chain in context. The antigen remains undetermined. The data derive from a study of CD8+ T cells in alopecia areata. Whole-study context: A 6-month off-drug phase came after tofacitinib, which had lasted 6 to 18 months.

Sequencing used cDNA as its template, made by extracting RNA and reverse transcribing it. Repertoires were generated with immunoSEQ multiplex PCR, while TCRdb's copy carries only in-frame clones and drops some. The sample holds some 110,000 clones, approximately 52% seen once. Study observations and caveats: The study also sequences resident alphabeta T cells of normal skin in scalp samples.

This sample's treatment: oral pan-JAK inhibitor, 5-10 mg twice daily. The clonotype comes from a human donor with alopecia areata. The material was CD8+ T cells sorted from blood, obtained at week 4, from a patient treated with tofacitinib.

The CDR3 DNA reads as TGTGCCTGGAGTGTACTAGCGGGGGGTCCTTCGTGGCAAGAGACCCAGTACTTC. Protein product: CAWSVLAGGPSWQETQYF. The chain is built from TRBV30 and TRBJ2-5, with TRBD2 identical over 12 bases. The CDR3 covers 18 residues. Germline V CDR1 and CDR2: GTSNPN, SVGIG (reference sequence). The V segment lost 0 bases and the J segment 2 bases; nucleotides outside the gene matches: 10.